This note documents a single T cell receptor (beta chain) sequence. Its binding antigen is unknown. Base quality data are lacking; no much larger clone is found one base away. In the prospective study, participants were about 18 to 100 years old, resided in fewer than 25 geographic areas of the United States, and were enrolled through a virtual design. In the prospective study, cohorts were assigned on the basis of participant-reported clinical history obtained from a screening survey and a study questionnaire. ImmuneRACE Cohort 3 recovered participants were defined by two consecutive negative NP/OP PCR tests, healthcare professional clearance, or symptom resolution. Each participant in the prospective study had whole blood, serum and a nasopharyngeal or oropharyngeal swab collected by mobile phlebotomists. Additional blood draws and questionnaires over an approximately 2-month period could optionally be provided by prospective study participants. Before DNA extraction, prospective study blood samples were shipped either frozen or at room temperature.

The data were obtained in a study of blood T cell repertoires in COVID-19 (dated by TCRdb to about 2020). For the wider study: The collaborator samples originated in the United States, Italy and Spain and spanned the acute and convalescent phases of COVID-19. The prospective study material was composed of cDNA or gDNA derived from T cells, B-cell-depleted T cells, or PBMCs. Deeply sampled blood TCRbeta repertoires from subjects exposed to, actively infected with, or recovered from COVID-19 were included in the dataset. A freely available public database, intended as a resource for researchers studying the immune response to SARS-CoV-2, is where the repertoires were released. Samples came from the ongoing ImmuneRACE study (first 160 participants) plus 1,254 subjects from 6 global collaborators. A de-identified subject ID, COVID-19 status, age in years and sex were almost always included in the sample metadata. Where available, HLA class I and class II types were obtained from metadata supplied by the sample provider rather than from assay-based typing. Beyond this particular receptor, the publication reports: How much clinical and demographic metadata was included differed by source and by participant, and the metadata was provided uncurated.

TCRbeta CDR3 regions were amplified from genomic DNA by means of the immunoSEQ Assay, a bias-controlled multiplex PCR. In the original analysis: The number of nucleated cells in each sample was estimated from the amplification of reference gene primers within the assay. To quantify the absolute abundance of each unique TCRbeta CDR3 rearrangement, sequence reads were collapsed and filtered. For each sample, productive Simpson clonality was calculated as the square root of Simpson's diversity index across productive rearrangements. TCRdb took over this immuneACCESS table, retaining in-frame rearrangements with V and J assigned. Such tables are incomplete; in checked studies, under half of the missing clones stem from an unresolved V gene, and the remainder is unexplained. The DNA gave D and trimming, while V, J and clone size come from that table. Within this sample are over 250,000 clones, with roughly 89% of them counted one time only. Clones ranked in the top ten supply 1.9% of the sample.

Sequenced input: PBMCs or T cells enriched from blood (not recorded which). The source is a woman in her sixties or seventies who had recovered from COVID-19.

The CDR3 corresponds to CAISLTGDHTEAFF. The sequence in DNA is TGTGCCATCAGCCTAACAGGGGATCACACTGAAGCTTTCTTT. The chain was built from TRBV10-3 and TRBJ1-1, and 7 junctional nucleotides match TRBD1. The CDR3 runs 14 amino acids, cysteine and phenylalanine included. This entry keeps only the CDR3 DNA: 42 bases, framed from base 1. CDR1 and CDR2 are drawn from the germline V gene: ENHRY, SYGVKD. From V the trimming removes 6 bases and from J it removes 3 bases, while the gene matches leave 7 bases of the junction unaccounted for.